A selection of T cell receptor beta chains follows, all from one sample in a study of shared clonotypes between healthy human individuals. Sequenced by immunoSEQ multiplex PCR; TCRdb stores in-frame clones only, minus some. Here the sample spans a few hundred thousand clones, almost 97% being singletons. The material sequenced was naive CD4+ T cells sorted from blood. The source is a woman aged 30 to 39 in good health. Each CDR3 is given with its conserved first and last residue. A D gene is named only where the DNA matches it firmly. Size values are once, few and many counts, or a class for expanded clones, and some rows have none.

TRBV6-1	NA	NA	TRBJ2-1	TGTGCCAGCGGGAGGACAGCACGGCCCTACAATGAGCAGTTCTTC	CASGRTARPYNEQFF
TRBV4-1	NA	NA	TRBJ1-5	TGCGCCAGCAGCCATGGGGGTCAGGGGAGGAATCAGCCCCAGCATTTT	CASSHGGQGRNQPQHF
TRBV10-3	NA	NA	TRBJ1-5	TGTGCCATCAGTCCTTCGGGAGATCAGCCCCAGCATTTT	CAISPSGDQPQHF
TRBV4-1	NA	NA	TRBJ2-3	TGCGCCAGCAGGTTCGAGGGCGCGGATACGCAGTATTTT	CASRFEGADTQYF
TRBV15	NA	NA	TRBJ2-5	TGTGCCACCAGCATCGATTCGGGCGGAGAGACCCAGTACTTC	CATSIDSGGETQYF
TRBV27	TRBD1	NA	TRBJ1-2	TGTGCCAGCAGTGACCGGGACAGTGAGGGCTACACCTTC	CASSDRDSEGYTF
TRBV28	TRBD1	NA	TRBJ1-5	TGTGCCACACGCCGGGACAGAAGGAGGAGCAATCAGCCCCAGCATTTT	CATRRDRRRSNQPQHF
TRBV5-4	NA	NA	TRBJ2-2	TGTGCCAGCAGCTCAGGAGTGTATAACACCGGGGAGCTGTTTTTT	CASSSGVYNTGELFF
TRBV11-2	NA	NA	TRBJ1-1	TGTGCCAGCAGGATAGGGCCTTTGAACACTGAAGCTTTCTTT	CASRIGPLNTEAFF
TRBV6-6	NA	NA	TRBJ2-7	TGTGCCAGCACCTCATCGGAAGGCTACGAGCAGTACTTC	CASTSSEGYEQYF
TRBV18	TRBD1	NA	TRBJ1-1	TGTGCCAGCTCACCGGAGACAGGGAGGACTGAAGCTTTCTTT	CASSPETGRTEAFF
TRBV28	TRBD1	once	TRBJ2-3	TGTGCCAGCCCTTGGACAGGGGCAGATACGCAGTATTTT	CASPWTGADTQYF
TRBV5-4	NA	NA	TRBJ1-2	TGTGCCAGCAGCTTGTTTCGCTCCCGGTATGGCTACACCTTC	CASSLFRSRYGYTF
TRBV5-1	NA	NA	TRBJ2-5	TGCGCCAGCAGCCTACTAGAGCCCCAAGAGACCCAGTACTTC	CASSLLEPQETQYF
TRBV29-1	NA	NA	TRBJ2-5	TGCAGCGTTGTGCCGGGACGAGTACAAGAGACCCAGTACTTC	CSVVPGRVQETQYF
TRBV28	NA	NA	TRBJ1-2	TGTGCCAGCAGTTTTGCAGGGGCCGCTGCCCGTCTTAACTATGGCTACACCTTC	CASSFAGAAARLNYGYTF
TRBV6-1	NA	NA	TRBJ2-2	TGTGCCAGCAGGCCCTCGGGGCAGAACACCGGGGAGCTGTTTTTT	CASRPSGQNTGELFF
TRBV5-1	NA	NA	TRBJ1-4	TGCGCCAGCAGCTCCGGACAAGCGGGCAGAAATATTGAAAAACTGTTTTTT	CASSSGQAGRNIEKLFF
TRBV5-1	NA	NA	TRBJ2-7	TGCGCCAGCAGCTCCCAGGGGTACGAGCAGTACTTC	CASSSQGYEQYF
TRBV28	NA	NA	TRBJ1-3	TGTGCCAGCAGTTTGTGGGCTGGAAACACCATATATTTT	CASSLWAGNTIYF
TRBV27	NA	NA	TRBJ2-7	TGTGCCAGCAGTTTTCATCAGGGATCTGCTCGAGAGCAGTACTTC	CASSFHQGSAREQYF
TRBV28	TRBD2	NA	TRBJ2-1	TGTGCCAGCAGTTTATCTAGCGGGGTCCGCTCCTACAATGAGCAGTTCTTC	CASSLSSGVRSYNEQFF